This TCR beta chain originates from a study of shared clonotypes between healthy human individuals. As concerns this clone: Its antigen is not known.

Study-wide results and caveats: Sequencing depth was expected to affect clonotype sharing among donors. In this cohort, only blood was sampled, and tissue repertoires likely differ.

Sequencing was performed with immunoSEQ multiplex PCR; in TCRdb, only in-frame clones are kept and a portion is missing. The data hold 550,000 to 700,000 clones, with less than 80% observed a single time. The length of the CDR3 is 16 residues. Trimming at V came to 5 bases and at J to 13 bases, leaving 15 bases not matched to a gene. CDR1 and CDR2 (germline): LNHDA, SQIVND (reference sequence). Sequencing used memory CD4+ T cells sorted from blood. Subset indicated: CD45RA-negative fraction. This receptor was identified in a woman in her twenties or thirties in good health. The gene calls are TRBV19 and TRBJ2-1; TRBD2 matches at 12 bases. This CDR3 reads CASSSKLAGGKPSQFF. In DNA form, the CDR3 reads TGTGCCAGTAGTTCCAAACTAGCGGGAGGTAAACCTAGTCAGTTCTTC.